Below are 9 T cell receptor delta chains sequenced from a single sample in a study of gamma-delta chains in newborns, infants, children. TCRdb re-processed the reads via CATT. The table shows roughly 14,000 delta-chain clones, with approximately 7% occurring only once. Sequencing input: blood. The receptors come from a child who was a newborn, infant or young child, either healthy, febrile or measles-vaccinated (not recorded which).

This clone is deemed medium-sized. A far larger clone lies a single base away; this is likely a read error. Other DNA sequences from this sample encode an identical CDR3 as well. The chain recombines TRDV2 with TRDJ3; 9 positions agree with TRDD3. Per the germline V gene, CDR1 is GEAIGNYY and CDR2 is EKD. CDR3 length: 18 amino acids. V lost 0 bases, J lost 2 bases, and 4 bases stayed unmatched. CDR3 sequence (DNA): TGTGCCTGTGACACCGTACTGGGGGACACCTGGGACACCCGACAGATGTTTTTC. This encodes CACDTVLGDTWDTRQMFF.

The chain uses TRDV2 and TRDJ2; the match to TRDD3 covers 10 bases. Per the germline V gene, CDR1 is GEAIGNYY and CDR2 is EKD. The length of the CDR3 is 16 residues. J gave up 1 base and V 5 bases, and 6 bases lay outside the gene matches. For the CDR3, the DNA is TGTGCCTGTGGCATACTGGGGGATTTTTTGACAGCACAACTCTTCTTT. Translation gives CACGILGDFLTAQLFF.

This clone came up many times. The rearrangement uses TRDV2 and TRDJ3; 13 bases align to TRDD3. J gave up 0 bases and V 3 bases, and 13 bases lay outside the gene matches. The CDR3 contains 22 residues. Looked up from germline, CDR1 is GEAIGNYY and CDR2 is EKD. The DNA for the CDR3 is TGTGCCTGTGACGCCGTACTGGGGGATACGCGCCCTAGCTCCTGGGACACCCGACAGATGTTTTTC. This codes for CACDAVLGDTRPSSWDTRQMFF.

Only a few counts were recorded for this clone. A much larger clone is a single base away; this may be a read error. Other nucleotide sequences in the sample specify the same CDR3. The CDR3 reads CACDTWGIRWDTRQMFF. CDR3 sequence (DNA): TGTGCCTGTGACACATGGGGGATACGCTGGGACACCCGACAGATGTTTTTC. The chain has TRDV2 and TRDJ3, with TRDD3 matching 11 bases. CDR3 length: 17 amino acids. Germline CDR1 reads GEAIGNYY; CDR2 reads EKD. J gave up 3 bases and V 1 base, and 1 base lay outside the gene matches.

Turning to this clone: For this DNA, TCRdb reports the protein of a much larger clone, which diverges at residue 6, most likely from a read error; the protein presented here is translated directly from the DNA. This chain links TRDV2 with TRDJ3, with 9 bases aligning to TRDD3. This CDR3 comprises 18 residues. V trimming: 2 bases; J trimming: 0 bases; junction bases outside the gene matches: 4. CDR1 and CDR2 (germline): GEAIGNYY, EKD. CDR3 amino acids: CACDKTLGDSWDTRQMFF. The CDR3 DNA follows: TGTGCCTGTGACAAAACACTGGGGGACTCCTGGGACACCCGACAGATGTTTTTC.

The table lists this clone with a few counts. The same CDR3 also results from other DNA sequences found in this sample. The rearrangement links TRDV2 to TRDJ3, with 9 bases identical to TRDD3. Germline lookup yields CDR1 GEAIGNYY and CDR2 EKD. The CDR3 extends over 20 amino acids. J lost 0 bases, V lost 3 bases, and 11 bases had no gene match. The CDR3 coding sequence is TGTGCCTGTGACGCCCTACTGGGGGAGAGTAGCTCCTGGGACACCCGACAGATGTTTTTC. Translated: CACDALLGESSSWDTRQMFF.

This clone appeared a few times. A much larger clone lies one base from this, so it may be a read error. This sample also contains other DNA sequences that code for the same CDR3. V and J are TRDV2 and TRDJ3, with TRDD3 as a possible D gene (5 bases). This CDR3 is built from 20 residues. CDR1 is GEAIGNYY and CDR2 is EKD in the germline V gene. CDR3 loop: CACDKVEGHLSSWDTRQMFF. The CDR3 coding sequence is TGTGCCTGTGACAAGGTCGAGGGCCATCTAAGCTCCTGGGACACCCGCCAGATGTTTTTC.

For this clone: The TCRdb protein comes from a much larger clone and disagrees with this DNA's translation at residue 14, likely due to a read error; the protein given here is derived from the DNA. The rearrangement links TRDV2 to TRDJ3; TRDD3 matches at 9 bases. This CDR3 is 19 amino acids long. CDR1 is GEAIGNYY and CDR2 is EKD in the germline V gene. The CDR3 protein is CACDLLGDPTPWDARQMFF. The CDR3 nucleotides are TGTGCCTGTGACCTACTGGGGGACCCTACCCCCTGGGACGCCCGACAGATGTTTTTC.

This clone was seen ten or more times. It may be a read error: a sequence one base away is much more abundant. The gene calls are TRDV2 and TRDJ1; 11 bases fit TRDD3. The CDR3 is 16 amino acids. Germline V gene sequence: CDR1 GEAIGNYY, CDR2 EKD. Losses at the gene ends were 2 bases for V and 0 bases for J; bases not matched to a gene: 4. Here the CDR3 DNA reads TGTGCCTGTGACATACTGGGGGATAAGTACACCGATAAACTCATCTTT. This gives the protein CACDILGDKYTDKLIF.